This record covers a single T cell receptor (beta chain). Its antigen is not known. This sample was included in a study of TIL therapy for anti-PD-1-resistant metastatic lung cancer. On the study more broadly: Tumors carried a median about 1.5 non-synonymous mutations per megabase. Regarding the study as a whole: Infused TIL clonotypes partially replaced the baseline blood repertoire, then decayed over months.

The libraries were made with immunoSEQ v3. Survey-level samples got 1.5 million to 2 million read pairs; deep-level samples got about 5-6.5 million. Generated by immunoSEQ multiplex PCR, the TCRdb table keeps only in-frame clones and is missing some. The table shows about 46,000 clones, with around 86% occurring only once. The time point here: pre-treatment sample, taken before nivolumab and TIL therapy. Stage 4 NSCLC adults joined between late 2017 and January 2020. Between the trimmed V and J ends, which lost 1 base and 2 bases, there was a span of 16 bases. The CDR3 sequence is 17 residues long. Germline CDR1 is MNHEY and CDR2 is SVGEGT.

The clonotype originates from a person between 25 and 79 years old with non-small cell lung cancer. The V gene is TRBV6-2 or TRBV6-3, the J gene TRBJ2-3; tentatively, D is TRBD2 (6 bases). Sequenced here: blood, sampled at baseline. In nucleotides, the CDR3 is TGTGCCAGCAGTTACTTTCAAACGGGACTTTTCACAGATACGCAGTATTTT. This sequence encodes CASSYFQTGLFTDTQYF.